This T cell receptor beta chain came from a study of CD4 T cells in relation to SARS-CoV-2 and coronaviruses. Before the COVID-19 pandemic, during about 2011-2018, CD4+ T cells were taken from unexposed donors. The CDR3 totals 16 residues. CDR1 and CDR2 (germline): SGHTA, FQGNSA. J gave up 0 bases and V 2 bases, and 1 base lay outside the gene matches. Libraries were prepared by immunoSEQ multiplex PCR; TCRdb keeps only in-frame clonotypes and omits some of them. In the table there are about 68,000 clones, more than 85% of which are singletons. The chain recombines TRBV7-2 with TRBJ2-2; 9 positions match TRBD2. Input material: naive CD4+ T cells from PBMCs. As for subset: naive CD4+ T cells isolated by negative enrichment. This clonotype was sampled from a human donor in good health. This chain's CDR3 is CASSLLAGSNTGELFF. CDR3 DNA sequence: TGTGCCAGCAGCTTACTAGCGGGGTCGAACACCGGGGAGCTGTTTTTT.